The 27 T cell receptor beta chains below were found in one sample sequenced in a study of shared clonotypes between healthy human individuals. Naivety among CD8 cells was defined by CD45RO negativity and positive CCR7 selection, thereby excluding terminally differentiated effector memory CD45RA+ cells. Sequencing was performed with immunoSEQ multiplex PCR; in TCRdb, only in-frame clones are kept and a portion is missing. Here the sample spans about 2,100,000 clones, 90% to 95% being singletons. Sequencing used naive CD8+ T cells from PBMCs. These receptors came from a man younger than 35 in good health. Some clones in this sample may be carry-over from other donors' samples.

V usage is TRBV25-1 and J usage is TRBJ1-5; D is uncertain. Per the germline V gene, CDR1 is MGHDK and CDR2 is SYGVNS. The germline V and J ends were trimmed by 4 bases and 4 bases, with 8 bases remaining between them. The CDR3 loop spans 13 amino acids. CDR3: CASSGWGNQPQHF. CDR3 in DNA: TGTGCCAGCAGTGGTTGGGGAAATCAGCCCCAGCATTTT.

The sample holds one count of this clone. V usage is TRBV5-1 and J usage is TRBJ1-4, with D hard to call. CDR1 and CDR2 (germline): SGHRS, YFSETQ. Trimming took 0 bases from V and 8 from J, leaving 23 bases between them. This CDR3 comprises 18 residues. CDR3 protein: CASSLVPVVNGPLEKLFF. As DNA, the CDR3 is TGCGCCAGCAGCTTGGTCCCGGTAGTCAATGGACCATTGGAAAAACTGTTTTTT.

The rearrangement links TRBV30 to TRBJ2-1; D uncertain. The ends were cut back, 0 bases at V and 8 bases at J, with 11 bases in the middle. Germline V gene sequence: CDR1 GTSNPN, CDR2 SVGIG (reference sequence). The CDR3 loop spans 13 amino acids. The DNA for the CDR3 is TGTGCCTGGAGTGTATCCGGTGTCGATGAGCAGTTCTTC. Amino acids: CAWSVSGVDEQFF.

Concerning this clone: The same CDR3 is also encoded by other DNA sequences in this sample. The CDR3 nucleotides read TGTGCCAGCAGTTTCGGAAGTGACACTGAAGCTTTCTTT. It specifies CASSFGSDTEAFF. The chain is built from TRBV28 and TRBJ1-1; unclear D gene. Per the germline V gene, CDR1 is MDHEN and CDR2 is SYDVKM. V dropped 3 bases and J dropped 3 bases, with 8 bases sitting between them. The CDR3 extends over 13 amino acids. The full variable domain, with the rest looked up from reference TRBV28 and TRBJ1-1, is DVKVTQSSRYLVKRTGEKVFLECVQDMDHENMFWYRQDPGLGLRLIYFSYDVKMKEKGDIPEGYSVSREKKERFSLILESASTNQTSMYLCASSFGSDTEAFFGQGTRLTVV.

The chain is built from TRBV4-1 and TRBJ1-2; maybe TRBD1 (5 bases). Trimming stripped 2 bases from V and 0 bases from J, with 16 bases between. The CDR3 has 17 amino acids. Germline loops: CDR1 MGHRA, CDR2 YSYEKL. The CDR3 loop is CASSQTAGAASNYGYTF. The CDR3 coding sequence is TGCGCCAGCAGCCAAACCGCCGGGGCAGCTTCTAACTATGGCTACACCTTC.

This clone was seen more than once but under ten times. Other DNA sequences in the sample encode the same CDR3. The chain has TRBV28 and TRBJ2-2; D is unresolved. CDR1 is MDHEN, CDR2 SYDVKM, per germline. This CDR3 spans 14 amino acids. V lost 2 bases and J lost 3, with 7 bases in between. The CDR3 DNA reads TGTGCCAGCAGTTTAGCTGGGGACACCGGGGAGCTGTTTTTT. Translation gives CASSLAGDTGELFF.

The chain joins TRBV5-4 to TRBJ2-1, with D hard to call. The germline gives CDR1 SGHNT, CDR2 YYREEE (reference sequence). This CDR3 has 13 residues. The V end was cut by 3 bases, the J end by 9 bases, with 13 bases between. The CDR3 reads CASSWGRNFEQFF. CDR3 coding DNA: TGTGCCAGCAGCTGGGGTCGCAATTTTGAGCAGTTCTTC.

The chain couples TRBV27 to TRBJ2-2, with D possibly matching TRBD2 (7 bases). The V and J ends lost 4 bases and 4 bases respectively, with 13 bases between them. Germline V gene lookup returns CDR1 MNHEY and CDR2 SMNVEV (reference sequence). This CDR3 spans 15 amino acids. Written as DNA, the CDR3 is TGTGCCAGCAGTTGGGGGGGGCAGGTCACCGGGGAGCTGTTTTTT. It yields the protein CASSWGGQVTGELFF.

The chain carries TRBV5-6 and TRBJ2-1; 7 nucleotides agree with TRBD1. The CDR3 has 14 amino acids. After removal of 3 bases from V and 5 bases from J, the junction contained 5 bases not matched to a gene. The V gene's germline CDR1 is SGHDT and CDR2 YYEEEE. CDR3 bases: TGTGCCAGCAGCTACGGACAGGCTCACAATGAGCAGTTCTTC. Residues: CASSYGQAHNEQFF.

CDR3 nucleotides: TGTGCCAGCAGGCGGAGGGTACACGACGGGGTAAACACTGAAGCTTTCTTT. It yields the protein CASRRRVHDGVNTEAFF. The J gene is TRBJ1-1, the V gene TRBV11-2; D is ambiguous. There are 17 residues in the CDR3. Trimming removed 6 bases from V and 2 bases from J, with 22 bases in between. Per germline, CDR1 SGHAT and CDR2 FQNNGV. Full variable domain (rest looked up from reference TRBV11-2 and TRBJ1-1): EAGVAQSPRYKIIEKRQSVAFWCNPISGHATLYWYQQILGQGPKLLIQFQNNGVVDDSQLPKDRFSAERLKGVDSTLKIQPAKLEDSAVYLCASRRRVHDGVNTEAFFGQGTRLTVV.

This chain uses TRBV7-8 with TRBJ2-3, with 7 bases identical to TRBD1. V shed 5 bases and J 2 bases; nucleotides not matched to a gene: 16. The germline CDR1 and CDR2 sequences are SGHVS and FQNEAQ. CDR3 size: 18 residues. The CDR3, as DNA: TGTGCCAGCAGCGGCGACAGGGATTCGGCCGACCTCACAGATACGCAGTATTTT. As protein: CASSGDRDSADLTDTQYF.

The rearrangement uses TRBV7-9 and TRBJ2-1; no reliable D call. CDR3 length equals 16 residues. Germline-derived CDR1 and CDR2 are SEHNR and FQNEAQ (reference sequence). V was cut by 5 bases and J by 4 bases, with 18 bases left in between. CDR3 amino acids: CASSGKMMTIYNEQFF. CDR3 coding DNA: TGTGCCAGCAGCGGGAAGATGATGACCATATACAATGAGCAGTTCTTC.

V is TRBV6-6 and J is TRBJ1-5; D not resolved. Germline V gene data show CDR1 as MNHNY and CDR2 as SVGAGI (reference sequence). CDR3 length equals 14 residues. The ends were cut back, 7 bases at V and 3 bases at J, with 13 bases in the middle. The CDR3 region has the DNA TGTGCCAGCACCTCCAGCTGGGCCAATCAGCCCCAGCATTTT. Amino acids: CASTSSWANQPQHF.

V is TRBV27 and J is TRBJ2-1; TRBD1 might be the D (5 bases). The germline V and J ends were trimmed by 5 bases and 8 bases, with 16 bases remaining between them. The CDR3 has 14 residues. Germline V CDR1 and CDR2: MNHEY, SMNVEV (reference sequence). CDR3 in amino acids: CASSPTGHHDEQFF. In DNA form, the CDR3 reads TGTGCCAGCAGTCCGACCGGACACCATGATGAGCAGTTCTTC.

This chain uses TRBV27 with TRBJ2-7, with 15 bases fitting TRBD2. CDR3 length equals 16 residues. Germline lookup yields CDR1 MNHEY and CDR2 SMNVEV (reference sequence). V shed 4 bases, J shed 5 bases, and the junction held 6 bases outside the gene matches. The CDR3 nucleotides are TGTGCCAGCAGTTCGGGGACTAGCGGGAGGTCCCACGAGCAGTACTTC. The encoded protein is CASSSGTSGRSHEQYF.

The gene calls are TRBV16 and TRBJ1-2; perhaps TRBD1 as D (5 bases). V lost 0 bases, J lost 0 bases, and 11 bases lay in between. CDR1 and CDR2 from the germline V gene are KGHSY and FQNENV. This CDR3 is built from 16 residues. CDR3: CASSQSATASNYGYTF. CDR3 in DNA: TGTGCCAGCAGCCAATCTGCGACAGCTTCTAACTATGGCTACACCTTC.

The chain combines TRBV7-5 with TRBJ2-1. TRBV7-5 is deemed a pseudogene. The length of the CDR3 is 19 residues. The CDR3 region has the DNA TGTGCCAGAAGCTTAGAGTGTTTAGTCGGCCCCTACCCTTACAATGAGCAGTTCTTC. This translates into CARSLECLVGPYPYNEQFF.

This clone is a singleton in its sample. The V gene is TRBV5-1, the J gene TRBJ2-7; 8 bases line up with TRBD1. The J segment lost 2 bases and the V segment lost 0 bases, leaving 7 bases of the junction unmatched. Germline V CDR1 and CDR2: SGHRS, YFSETQ. This CDR3 region has 16 residues. CDR3 bases: TGCGCCAGCAGCTTGGGCCAGGGGGCGAAGACCTACGAGCAGTACTTC. Its protein product is CASSLGQGAKTYEQYF.

The gene calls are TRBV7-9 and TRBJ2-7; D may be TRBD1 or TRBD2 (5 bases each). CDR3 length equals 12 residues. Trimming pared 1 base from V and 13 bases from J, leaving 14 bases between. Per germline, CDR1 SEHNR and CDR2 FQNEAQ (reference sequence). The DNA for the CDR3 is TGTGCCAGCAGCTTAGGTGGTCGGGGCAGTTACTTC. This gives the protein CASSLGGRGSYF. The full variable domain, its missing parts supplied by reference TRBV7-9 and TRBJ2-7, is DTGVSQNPRHKITKRGQNVTFRCDPISEHNRLYWYRQTLGQGPEFLTYFQNEAQLEKSRLLSDRFSAERPKGSFSTLEIQRTEQGDSAMYLCASSLGGRGSYFGPGTRLTVT.

This chain connects TRBV27 to TRBJ1-5; D is ambiguous. The CDR3 is 15 amino acids. Germline-derived CDR1 and CDR2 are MNHEY and SMNVEV (reference sequence). The germline V and J ends were trimmed by 2 bases and 0 bases, with 8 bases remaining between them. The CDR3 sequence is CASSLVADSNQPQHF. CDR3 nucleotides: TGTGCCAGCAGTTTAGTGGCAGATAGCAATCAGCCCCAGCATTTT.

The chain couples TRBV9 to TRBJ2-2, with 11 bases matching TRBD2. Germline trimming cut 3 bases from V and 1 base from J; bases unmatched to any gene: 2. The CDR3 contains 16 residues. Germline CDR1 and CDR2: SGDLS and YYNGEE. The CDR3 is CASSASGRWNTGELFF. CDR3 DNA: TGTGCCAGCAGCGCTAGCGGGAGGTGGAACACCGGGGAGCTGTTTTTT.

The CDR3 protein is CASSQYSGIEVSQPQHF. CDR3 nucleotide sequence: TGCGCCAGCAGCCAATATTCAGGGATCGAGGTTAGTCAGCCCCAGCATTTT. The chain carries TRBV4-1 and TRBJ1-5, with D perhaps TRBD1 (5 bases). V was shortened by 2 bases and J by 6 bases, with 20 bases between the two germline ends. CDR1 is MGHRA, CDR2 YSYEKL, per germline. The CDR3 consists of 17 residues.

DNA for the CDR3: TGTGCCAGCAGCTTAGCTGGGGCCCCCACAGATACGCAGTATTTT. This sequence encodes CASSLAGAPTDTQYF. This chain joins TRBV13 and TRBJ2-3; D is possibly TRBD1 (5 bases). The germline V and J ends were trimmed by 1 base and 2 bases, with 10 bases remaining between them. The CDR3 length is 15 residues. From germline, CDR1 is PRHDT and CDR2 FYEKMQ (reference sequence).

This chain links TRBV27 with TRBJ2-3, with D hard to call. V lost 0 bases and J lost 4, with 8 bases in between. The germline V gene has CDR1 MNHEY and CDR2 SMNVEV (reference sequence). This CDR3 has 14 amino acids. CDR3 protein: CASSLSAIADTQYF. CDR3 nucleotides: TGTGCCAGCAGTTTATCGGCAATTGCAGATACGCAGTATTTT.

As DNA, the CDR3 is TGTGCCAGCAGTTCCCGGACAGGGGGAGCCTACGAGCAGTACTTC. This sequence encodes CASSSRTGGAYEQYF. This chain links TRBV6-5 with TRBJ2-7, with 10 positions matching TRBD1. V dropped 4 bases and J dropped 2; count of bases not matched to a gene: 5. CDR3 length: 15 residues. CDR1 is MNHEY and CDR2 is SVGAGI in the germline V gene.

J is TRBJ1-3 and V is TRBV11-2; no clear D gene. The CDR3 is 15 amino acids. Germline V lookup: CDR1 SGHAT, CDR2 FQNNGV. Trimming took off 1 base at V and 4 bases at J, with 11 bases between the two ends. DNA of the CDR3: TGTGCCAGCAGCTTAGGGCGGATGGCCGGAAACACCATATATTTT. Its protein is CASSLGRMAGNTIYF.

Remarks on this clone: The identical CDR3 is also encoded by other nucleotide sequences in the sample. This chain connects TRBV5-1 to TRBJ2-1, with 9 bases aligning to TRBD2. Germline trimming cut 0 bases from V and 6 bases from J; bases unmatched to any gene: 7. This CDR3 region has 16 residues. Looked up from germline, CDR1 is SGHRS and CDR2 is YFSETQ. CDR3 bases: TGCGCCAGCAGCTTGGCTCGGCTAGCGGGATCCAATGAGCAGTTCTTC. This encodes CASSLARLAGSNEQFF.